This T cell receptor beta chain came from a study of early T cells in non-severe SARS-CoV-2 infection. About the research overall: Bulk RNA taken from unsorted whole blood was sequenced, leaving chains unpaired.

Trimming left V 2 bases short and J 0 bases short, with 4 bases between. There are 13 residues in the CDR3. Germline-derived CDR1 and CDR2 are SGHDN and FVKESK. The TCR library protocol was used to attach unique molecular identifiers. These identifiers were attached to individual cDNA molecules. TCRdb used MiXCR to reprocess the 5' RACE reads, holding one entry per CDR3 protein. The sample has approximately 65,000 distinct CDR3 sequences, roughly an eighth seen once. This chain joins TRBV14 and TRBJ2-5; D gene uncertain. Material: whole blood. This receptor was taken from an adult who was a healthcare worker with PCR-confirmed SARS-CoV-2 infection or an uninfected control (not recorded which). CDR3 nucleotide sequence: TGTGCCAGCAGCCAACGGTACCAAGAGACCCAGTACTTC. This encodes CASSQRYQETQYF.